The 16 T cell receptor beta chains below all came from one sample that was sequenced in a study of CD8 T cells in Susac syndrome (dated by TCRdb to about 2019). The library was produced with the immunoSEQ multiplex PCR assay. RNA was extracted using the RNeasy kit, and roughly 0.5 to 1 ug of the RNA was reverse transcribed with random hexamers. The public reads were quality trimmed at Q25 with fastp and then assembled into clones with MiXCR by TCRdb, keeping productive beta chains. Rows are combined by CDR3 protein, so each entry shows the most common genes and DNA. In this sample the table shows 110,000 to 150,000 distinct CDR3 sequences, roughly 94% of which occur a single time. 0.27% of the sample is held by the ten biggest clonotypes. Sequencing input: CD8+ T cells from PBMCs. All receptors come from a human donor in good health.

This rearrangement joins TRBV15 to TRBJ1-2; tentatively, D is TRBD1 (6 bases). Germline V gene data show CDR1 as LNHNV and CDR2 as YYDKDF (reference sequence). The CDR3 length is 15 residues. V was shortened by 0 bases and J by 2 bases, with 10 bases between the two germline ends. The CDR3 spells CATSRDPQGNYGYTF. CDR3 sequence (DNA): TGTGCCACCAGCAGAGATCCCCAGGGGAACTATGGCTACACCTTC.

The chain carries TRBV20-1 and TRBJ2-7; TRBD2 agrees at 9 bases. The CDR3 has 14 amino acids. Germline V gene data show CDR1 as DFQATT and CDR2 as SNEGSKA (reference sequence). Germline trimming cut 1 base from V and 4 bases from J; bases unmatched to any gene: 5. Written as DNA, the CDR3 is TGCAGTGCTAGAGCTAGCGGGAATCCGTACGAGCAGTACTTC. It codes for CSARASGNPYEQYF.

To note about this clonotype: The junction departs from the called germline gene at one end, perhaps through a read error. This chain links TRBV20-1 with TRBJ2-5; TRBD2 might be the D (6 bases). The CDR3 is 15 residues long. Germline V gene sequence: CDR1 DFQATT, CDR2 SNEGSKA (reference sequence). The CDR3 protein is CSAQRLTGVQETQYF. The CDR3 nucleotides are TGCAGTGCTCAGAGGTTAACGGGAGTCCAAGAAACCCAGTACTTC.

The DNA for the CDR3 is TGTGCCAGCAGCTTAGCGACAGGGATGAACACTGAAGCTTTCTTT. It encodes CASSLATGMNTEAFF. The V gene is TRBV7-9, the J gene TRBJ1-1; TRBD1 matches at 7 bases. The CDR3 totals 15 residues. Germline loops: CDR1 SEHNR, CDR2 FQNEAQ (reference sequence). Unmatched junction bases numbered 1, after V lost 0 bases and J lost 0 bases.

The rearrangement joins TRBV30 to TRBJ2-7; D may be TRBD1 (6 bases). The CDR3 loop spans 14 amino acids. Germline loops: CDR1 GTSNPN, CDR2 SVGIG (reference sequence). V lost 3 bases and J lost 0, with 12 bases in between. CDR3 region: CAWRRQANSYEQYF. For the CDR3, the DNA is TGTGCCTGGAGACGACAGGCCAACTCCTACGAGCAGTACTTC.

The V gene is TRBV29-1, the J gene TRBJ1-2; 7 bases fit TRBD1. J gave up 5 bases and V 6 bases, and 15 bases lay outside the gene matches. The CDR3 sequence is 15 residues long. Germline assignment: CDR1 SQVTM and CDR2 ANQGSEA. CDR3 sequence: CSVAGTAGDKYGYTF. In nucleotides, the CDR3 is TGCAGCGTGGCTGGGACAGCGGGAGATAAGTATGGCTACACCTTC. Together with reference TRBV29-1 and TRBJ1-2, the CDR3 gives the full variable domain: SAVISQKPSRDICQRGTSLTIQCQVDSQVTMMFWYRQQPGQSLTLIATANQGSEATYESGFVIDKFPISRPNLTFSTLTVSNMSPEDSSIYLCSVAGTAGDKYGYTFGSGTRLTVV.

The rearrangement joins TRBV27 to TRBJ1-2, with 10 bases aligning to TRBD1. V was clipped by 4 bases and J by 6 bases; unmatched bases: 5. The germline V gene has CDR1 MNHEY and CDR2 SMNVEV (reference sequence). The CDR3 covers 14 residues. CDR3 residues: CASSSTGGGDGYTF. The CDR3 bases are TGTGCCAGCAGTTCGACAGGGGGCGGGGATGGCTACACCTTC.

About this clonotype itself: At one end the junction does not follow the germline gene, possibly because of a read error. The V and J genes are TRBV4-3 and TRBJ2-7; 9 bases fit TRBD2. CDR1 and CDR2 (germline): LGHNA, YSLEER. CDR3 length equals 14 residues. The CDR3 spells CASSQDRVSGRVCF. The CDR3 nucleotides are TGCGCCAGCAGCCAAGACCGGGTTAGCGGGAGAGTGTGCTTC.

The V gene is TRBV5-6, the J gene TRBJ2-5, with D possibly being TRBD2 (6 bases). Germline V gene lookup returns CDR1 SGHDT and CDR2 YYEEEE. Trimming shortened V by 2 bases and J by 3 bases, and 11 bases separated the two germline ends. The CDR3 is made up of 14 amino acids. CDR3 amino acids: CASSFSGFKETQYF. CDR3 coding DNA: TGTGCCAGCAGCTTCAGCGGGTTTAAAGAGACCCAGTACTTC.

V and J are TRBV29-1 and TRBJ2-1; 9 bases match TRBD2. Germline assignment: CDR1 SQVTM and CDR2 ANQGSEA. The J segment lost 5 bases and the V segment lost 7 bases, leaving 6 bases of the junction unmatched. There are 13 residues in the CDR3. The CDR3 DNA follows: TGCAGCGGGGGACTAGCAAACCACAATGAGCAGTTCTTC. This sequence encodes CSGGLANHNEQFF.

The chain employs TRBV30 and TRBJ2-4; possible D gene TRBD2, 7 bases. Trimming took off 2 bases at V and 11 bases at J, with 16 bases between the two ends. The CDR3 consists of 13 residues. Per germline, CDR1 GTSNPN and CDR2 SVGIG (reference sequence). The CDR3 sequence: CAWSPAGALLQYF. The CDR3 DNA follows: TGTGCCTGGAGTCCGGCGGGGGCTCTGCTTCAGTACTTC.

The V gene is TRBV3-1, the J gene TRBJ2-3; D is possibly TRBD1 (5 bases). Trimming pared 4 bases from V and 5 bases from J, leaving 16 bases between. The CDR3 covers 15 residues. Per the germline V gene, CDR1 is LGHDT and CDR2 is YNNKEL (reference sequence). DNA of the CDR3: TGTGCCAGCAGCCCTAGTTGGGGCTCTGGAGATACGCAGTATTTT. The encoded protein is CASSPSWGSGDTQYF.

This clonotype appeared once. This chain uses TRBV28 with TRBJ2-1; 13 bases align to TRBD2. This CDR3 has 18 amino acids. CDR1 and CDR2 (germline): MDHEN, SYDVKM. Losses at the gene ends were 3 bases for V and 4 bases for J; bases not matched to a gene: 9. CDR3 nucleotides: TGTGCCAGCAGTTTCCGCGGACTAGCGGGAGTGGGTTACAATGAGCAGTTCTTC. This codes for CASSFRGLAGVGYNEQFF. The full variable domain, its missing parts supplied by reference TRBV28 and TRBJ2-1, is DVKVTQSSRYLVKRTGEKVFLECVQDMDHENMFWYRQDPGLGLRLIYFSYDVKMKEKGDIPEGYSVSREKKERFSLILESASTNQTSMYLCASSFRGLAGVGYNEQFFGPGTRLTVL.

The rearrangement joins TRBV5-6 to TRBJ1-2; D remains unclear. Per the germline V gene, CDR1 is SGHDT and CDR2 is YYEEEE. The V end was cut by 4 bases, the J end by 8 bases, with 18 bases between. The CDR3 spans 14 residues. CDR3: CASSQVDNWEGYTF. CDR3 nucleotides: TGTGCCAGCAGCCAGGTGGATAACTGGGAAGGCTACACCTTC. Looking up the rest from reference TRBV5-6 and TRBJ1-2 gives the full variable domain: DAGVTQSPTHLIKTRGQQVTLRCSPKSGHDTVSWYQQALGQGPQFIFQYYEEEERQRGNFPDRFSGHQFPNYSSELNVNALLLGDSALYLCASSQVDNWEGYTFGSGTRLTVV.

The chain links TRBV29-1 to TRBJ1-1; 9 nucleotides line up with TRBD1. V shed 3 bases, J shed 5 bases, and the junction held 4 bases outside the gene matches. From germline, CDR1 is SQVTM and CDR2 ANQGSEA. CDR3 length equals 13 residues. The CDR3 spells CSVDPDRGTEAFF. The DNA for the CDR3 is TGCAGCGTTGACCCGGACAGGGGAACTGAAGCTTTCTTT.

The chain joins TRBV9 to TRBJ2-7; no reliable D call. V lost 0 bases and J 2 bases, leaving 0 bases between the germline ends. The CDR3 length is 11 residues. Germline assignment: CDR1 SGDLS and CDR2 YYNGEE. CDR3 DNA: TGTGCCAGCAGCGTAGCCTACGAGCAGTACTTC. It translates to CASSVAYEQYF.